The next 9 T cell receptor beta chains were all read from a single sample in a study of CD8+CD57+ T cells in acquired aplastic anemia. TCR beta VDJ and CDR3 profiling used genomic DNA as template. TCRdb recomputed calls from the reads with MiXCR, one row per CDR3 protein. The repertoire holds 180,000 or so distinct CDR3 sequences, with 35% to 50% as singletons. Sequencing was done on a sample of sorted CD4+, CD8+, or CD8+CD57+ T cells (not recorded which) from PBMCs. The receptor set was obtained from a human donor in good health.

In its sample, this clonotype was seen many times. CDR3 region: CSAPGGAVETQYF. Here the CDR3 DNA reads TGCAGTGCTCCAGGGGGTGCTGTGGAGACCCAGTACTTC. The genes are TRBV20-1 and TRBJ2-5; 7 bases match TRBD1. The CDR3 sequence is 13 residues long. The trim removed 5 bases at V and 5 bases at J, leaving 8 bases unmatched. Germline loops: CDR1 DFQATT, CDR2 SNEGSKA (reference sequence).

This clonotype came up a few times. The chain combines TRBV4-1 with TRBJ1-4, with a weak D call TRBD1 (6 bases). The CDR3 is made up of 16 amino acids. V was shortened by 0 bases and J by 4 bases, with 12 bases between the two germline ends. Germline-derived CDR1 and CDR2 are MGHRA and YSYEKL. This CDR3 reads CASSQDGDKYNEKLFF. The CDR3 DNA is TGCGCCAGCAGCCAAGATGGGGACAAGTATAATGAAAAACTGTTTTTT.

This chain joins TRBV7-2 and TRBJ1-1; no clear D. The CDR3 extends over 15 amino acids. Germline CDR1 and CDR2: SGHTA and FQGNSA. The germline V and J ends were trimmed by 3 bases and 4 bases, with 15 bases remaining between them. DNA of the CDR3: TGTGCCAGCAGCTTGGCCAGGACTTCAAGCACTGAAGCTTTCTTT. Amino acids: CASSLARTSSTEAFF.

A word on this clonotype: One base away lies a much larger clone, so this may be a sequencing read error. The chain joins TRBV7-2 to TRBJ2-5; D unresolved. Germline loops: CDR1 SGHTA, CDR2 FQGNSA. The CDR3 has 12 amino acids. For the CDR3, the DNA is TGTGCCAGCAGCTTAGTAGAGAAGACCCAGTCCTTC. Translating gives CASSLVEKTQSF.

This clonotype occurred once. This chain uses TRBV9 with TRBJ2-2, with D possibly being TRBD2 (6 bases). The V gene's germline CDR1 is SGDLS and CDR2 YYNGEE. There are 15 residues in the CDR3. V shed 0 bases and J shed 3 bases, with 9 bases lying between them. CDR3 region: CASSVGWGDTGELFF. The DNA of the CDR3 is TGTGCCAGCAGCGTAGGCTGGGGGGACACCGGGGAGCTGTTTTTT.

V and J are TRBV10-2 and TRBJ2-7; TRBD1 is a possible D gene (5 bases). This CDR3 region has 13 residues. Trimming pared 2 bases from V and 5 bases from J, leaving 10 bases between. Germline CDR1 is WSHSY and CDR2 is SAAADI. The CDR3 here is CASSEDRMNEQYF. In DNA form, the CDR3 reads TGCGCCAGCAGTGAGGACAGAATGAACGAGCAGTACTTC.

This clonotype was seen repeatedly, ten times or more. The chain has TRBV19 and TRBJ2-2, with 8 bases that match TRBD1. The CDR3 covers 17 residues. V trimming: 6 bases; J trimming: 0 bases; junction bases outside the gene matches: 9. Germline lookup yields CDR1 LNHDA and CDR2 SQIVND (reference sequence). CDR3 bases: TGTGCCAGTAGCCCTGGGACAGGCAAACCGAACACCGGGGAGCTGTTTTTT. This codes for CASSPGTGKPNTGELFF.

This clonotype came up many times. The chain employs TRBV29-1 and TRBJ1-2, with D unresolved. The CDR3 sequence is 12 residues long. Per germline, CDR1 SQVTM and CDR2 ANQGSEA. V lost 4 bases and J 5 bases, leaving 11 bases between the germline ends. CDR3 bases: TGCAGCGTTGCTGGGGAGTGGTATGGCTACACCTTC. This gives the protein CSVAGEWYGYTF.

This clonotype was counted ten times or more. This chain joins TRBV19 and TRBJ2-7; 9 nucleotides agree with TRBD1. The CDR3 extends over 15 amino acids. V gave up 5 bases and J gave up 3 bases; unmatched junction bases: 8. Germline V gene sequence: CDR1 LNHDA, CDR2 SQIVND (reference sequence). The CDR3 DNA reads TGTGCCAGTAGTTCCGCCGGGACAGGGAACTACGAGCAGTACTTC. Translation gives CASSSAGTGNYEQYF.